This T cell receptor (beta chain) was identified during a study of Ad26.COV2.S vaccination and SARS-CoV-2 variants. Study overall: Intramuscular Ad26.COV2.S at 5x10^10 or 1x10^11 viral particles.

V lost 3 bases, J lost 2 bases, and 8 bases lay in between. Looked up from germline, CDR1 is SEHNR and CDR2 is FQNEAQ (reference sequence). The CDR3 spans 13 residues. Sample treatment: 15 to 20 received Ad26.COV2.S at low or high dose, single or two shots; about 5 received placebo; per-sample allocation not given. Day 63 following the first vaccine or placebo injection was when the samples were taken. Spike of the Wuhan-strain SARS-CoV-2 was expressed by an Ad26 vector, which formed the vaccine. Repertoires were generated with immunoSEQ multiplex PCR, while TCRdb's copy carries only in-frame clones and drops some. The sample includes about 350,000 clones, about 88% of them seen just once.

This receptor was taken from a person between 18 and 65 years old who received the Ad26.COV2.S COVID-19 vaccine or a placebo. Here the sequenced sample was peripheral blood, taken in a trial of Ad26.COV2.S vaccine versus placebo. V and J are TRBV7-9 and TRBJ2-7; D may be TRBD1 or TRBD2 (5 bases each). CDR3 in amino acids: CASSFQGPYEQYF. The CDR3 nucleotides read TGTGCCAGCAGCTTCCAGGGACCCTACGAGCAGTACTTC.